This T cell receptor (beta chain) was found in a study of monozygotic twins with inflammatory bowel disease. Germline V lookup: CDR1 SGHRS, CDR2 YFSETQ. CDR3 length: 13 amino acids. One entry per CDR3 protein, without DNA, is what TCRdb gives after re-calling the 5' RACE reads. The sample holds about 420,000 distinct CDR3 sequences. The sample taken for sequencing was blood. The clonotype was recovered from a human donor with ulcerative colitis or Crohn's disease, or a healthy co-twin of an affected twin (not recorded which). The genes are TRBV5-1 and TRBJ1-1. The CDR3 loop reads CASSSTGPREGFF.